These T cell receptor beta chains were read from a single sample in a study of T cells in lung cancer brain metastases. Repertoires were generated with immunoSEQ multiplex PCR, while TCRdb's copy carries only in-frame clones and drops some. The sample carries more than 4,000 clones, over 75% recorded once. Sample: tumor tissue from the primary lung tumor. The receptors shown here come from a man aged 50-59 years with non-small cell lung cancer. The CDR3 runs from the conserved cysteine through the conserved F or W. The order of the fields is V gene, J gene, clone size, D gene, CDR3 DNA, CDR3 protein. A D gene is named only where the DNA matches it firmly. Only some rows state a clone size, as once, few, many or a class for expanded clones.

>TRBV11-2|TRBJ1-2|-|-
TGTGCCAGCAGCTTAGGTAGGGATGGCTATGGCTACACCTTC
CASSLGRDGYGYTF
>TRBV7-3|TRBJ2-6|-|-
TGTGCCAGCAGCTTGGCAGGCCCCTCTGGGGCCAACGTCCTGACTTTC
CASSLAGPSGANVLTF
>TRBV6-5|TRBJ1-5|-|-
TGTGCCAGCAGTTACGCGGCAGTTAATCAGCCCCAGCATTTT
CASSYAAVNQPQHF
>TRBV7-9|TRBJ1-4|once|-
TGTGCCAGCAGTCAACCGGGGGCAACTAATGAAAAACTGTTTTTT
CASSQPGATNEKLFF
>TRBV4-1|TRBJ1-1|-|-
TGCGCCAGCAGCCACCCCCGGGGGGTTCTTGAGAACACTGAAGCTTTCTTT
CASSHPRGVLENTEAFF
>TRBV4-1|TRBJ2-1|-|TRBD2
TGCGCCAGCAGCCAAGGGCCCAGCGGGGGGTTCTACAATGAGCAGTTCTTC
CASSQGPSGGFYNEQFF
>TRBV7-9|TRBJ1-1|-|TRBD1
TGTGCCAGCAGCACCTACCGACAGGGCTTAAGCTTTCTTTCAGATCGAGCTTTCTTT
CASSTYRQGLSFLSDRAFF
>TRBV18|TRBJ2-2|-|-
TGTGCCAGCTCACCACCGATGGCGGTCGCCGGGGAGCTGTTTTTT
CASSPPMAVAGELFF
>TRBV10-3|TRBJ1-3|-|-
TGTGCCACCAAACTCACAGGGAACGGAAGCACCATATATTTT
CATKLTGNGSTIYF
>TRBV18|TRBJ2-7|-|-
TGTGCCAGCTCACCTCTACCAGGGATCCGCGAGCAGTACTTC
CASSPLPGIREQYF
>TRBV5-1|TRBJ2-7|-|-
TGCGCCAGCAGTCCAACTTTAACACTTTCCTACGAGCAGTACTTC
CASSPTLTLSYEQYF
>TRBV2|TRBJ1-2|few|-
TGTGCCAGCGCACTTCGCACTTCCTGGGGCTACACCTTC
CASALRTSWGYTF
>TRBV5-4|TRBJ2-2|-|-
TGTGCCAGCAGCTTCAGCGGATTCAACACCGGGGAGCTGTTTTTT
CASSFSGFNTGELFF
>TRBV30|TRBJ2-3|once|-
TGTGCCTGGAGCCAACCGGATGGGAGGGATACGCAGTATTTT
CAWSQPDGRDTQYF
>TRBV2|TRBJ1-1|-|-
TGTGCCAGCAGTGAAGGCACTGAAGCTTTCTTT
CASSEGTEAFF
>TRBV5-1|TRBJ1-1|-|-
TGCGCCAGCAGCTTGGTAAGGGGGATCGGGACTGAAGCTTTCTTT
CASSLVRGIGTEAFF
>TRBV29-1|TRBJ2-3|few|TRBD1
TGCAGCGAGGGGGCAGCTAGCACAGATACGCAGTATTTT
CSEGAASTDTQYF
>TRBV7-3|TRBJ2-1|-|-
TGTGCCAGCAGCTTACAGGGGGGTTACAATGAGCAGTTCTTC
CASSLQGGYNEQFF
>TRBV30|TRBJ2-3|-|-
TGTGCCTGGACAGGGGACTCAGATACGCAGTATTTT
CAWTGDSDTQYF
>TRBV5-5|TRBJ1-1|-|-
TGTGCCAGCAGCTCAATTGGCAGAAAGGACACTGAAGCTTTCTTT
CASSSIGRKDTEAFF
>TRBV27|TRBJ1-2|-|-
TGTGCCAGCAGTTTAAGTCCAGCCTATGGCTACACCTTC
CASSLSPAYGYTF
>TRBV28|TRBJ2-3|-|-
TGTGCCAGCAGTTTCCTCTCCGGAACAGATACGCAGTATTTT
CASSFLSGTDTQYF
>TRBV5-8|TRBJ1-2|-|-
TGTGCCAGCAGCTTGGACAGCGCGACTGGCTACACCTTC
CASSLDSATGYTF
>TRBV29-1|TRBJ1-5|-|-
TGCAGCGTTGCGGAAGGGGGACGAAATCAGCCCCAGCATTTT
CSVAEGGRNQPQHF
>TRBV6-6|TRBJ2-1|-|-
TGTGCCAGCAGTTACCTTCAGGGCAATGAGCAGTTCTTC
CASSYLQGNEQFF
>TRBV19|TRBJ1-2|once|-
TGTGCCGTGTACTTGGACAGCCTCTATGGCTACACCTTC
CAVYLDSLYGYTF
>TRBV27|TRBJ2-7|-|-
TGTGCCAGCAGTTTATACCCCGGGACACTCTACGAGCAGTACTTC
CASSLYPGTLYEQYF
>TRBV29-1|TRBJ2-7|-|TRBD2
TGCAGCGTTGAATGGGCAGGGACTACCTACGAGCAGTACTTC
CSVEWAGTTYEQYF
>TRBV4-2|TRBJ1-4|-|-
TGTGCCAGCAGCCCCCTGACCCCCGCAACTAATGAAAAACTGTTTTTT
CASSPLTPATNEKLFF
>TRBV11-1|TRBJ1-1|-|-
TGTGCCAGCAGCTTTTCGGGAACTCTGAACACTGAAGCTTTCTTT
CASSFSGTLNTEAFF
>TRBV27|TRBJ1-6|-|-
TGTGCCAGCAGTCTGGGGGGAAACTCACCCCTCCACTTT
CASSLGGNSPLHF
>TRBV18|TRBJ2-5|-|-
TGTGCCAGCTCACCGACAACCGGGCCGCGGGGAGAGACCCAGTACTTC
CASSPTTGPRGETQYF
>TRBV29-1|TRBJ1-2|-|-
TGCAGCGTTGAAGCCCAGGGGTATGGCTACACCTTC
CSVEAQGYGYTF
>TRBV11-1|TRBJ2-7|-|TRBD2
TGTGCCAGCAGCTTAGACGTGCTAGCGGGAGGCTACGAGCAGTACTTC
CASSLDVLAGGYEQYF
>TRBV28|TRBJ2-3|-|TRBD2
TGTGCCGCTGGGACTAGCGACCCCACAGATACGCAGTATTTT
CAAGTSDPTDTQYF
>TRBV6-5|TRBJ1-2|-|TRBD1
TGTGCCAGCAGTCCGGGACAGGGGGCGGTAGGTCACACCTTC
CASSPGQGAVGHTF
>TRBV18|TRBJ2-7|-|TRBD1
TGTGCCAGCTCTCCTGGACAGGGGGCAGAGCAGTACTTC
CASSPGQGAEQYF
>TRBV4-1|TRBJ1-5|-|-
TGCGTCAGCAGCCAAGTGGATCAGCCCCAGCATTTT
CVSSQVDQPQHF
>TRBV28|TRBJ1-5|-|-
TGTGCCAGCAGTTTGATGGGAGGGGCTCAGCCCCAGCATTTT
CASSLMGGAQPQHF
>TRBV7-7|TRBJ1-5|-|-
TGTGCCAGCAGCGTGGACCCGGACCAGCCCCAGCATTTT
CASSVDPDQPQHF
>TRBV5-1|TRBJ1-6|-|-
TGCGCCAGCAGCGGCGACGGTCGGACTAATTCACCCCTCCACTTT
CASSGDGRTNSPLHF
>TRBV5-6|TRBJ2-7|few|-
TGTGCCAGCAGCTTGGCCCCAAACGTCTACGAGCAGTACTTC
CASSLAPNVYEQYF
>TRBV5-1|TRBJ1-1|few|TRBD1
TGCGCCAGCAGCTTTGGAGGGACAGGTTCTGAAGCTTTCTTT
CASSFGGTGSEAFF
>TRBV19|TRBJ2-6|few|-
TGTGCCAGTAGTTGGGAAGGGGTCGTCTCTGGGGCCAACGTCCTGACTTTC
CASSWEGVVSGANVLTF
>TRBV9|TRBJ2-2|-|-
TGTGCCAGCAGCGTAGTCACCGGGGAGCTGTTTTTT
CASSVVTGELFF
>TRBV10-3|TRBJ2-2|once|-
TGTGCCATCAGTGAGGGTGGGGGCGCGATCGGGGAGCTGTTTTTT
CAISEGGGAIGELFF
>TRBV18|TRBJ1-6|-|-
TGTGCCAGCTCAGCCGCCTCGGGGTTCAGTTCACCCCTCCACTTT
CASSAASGFSSPLHF
>TRBV6-5|TRBJ1-1|-|-
TGTGCCAGCAGATTCCGGGGGCGGGATGAAGCTTTCTTT
CASRFRGRDEAFF
>TRBV28|TRBJ1-3|-|-
TGTGCCAGCTCAAACTCCCCTACCATATATTTT
CASSNSPTIYF
>TRBV6-5|TRBJ2-7|few|TRBD2
TGTGCCAGCAGTCTTACCGGGACTAGCGGCGAGCAGTACTTC
CASSLTGTSGEQYF
>TRBV27|TRBJ1-3|-|TRBD1
TGTGCCAGCGCCAACAGGGGTCCGATCTCTGGAAACACCATATATTTT
CASANRGPISGNTIYF
>TRBV29-1|TRBJ1-4|-|-
TGCAGCGGGGACCATAATGAAAAACTGTTTTTT
CSGDHNEKLFF
>TRBV11-1|TRBJ1-5|-|TRBD1
TGTGCCAGCAGCCCAGGACAGGGGGCCGGACAGCCCCAGCATTTT
CASSPGQGAGQPQHF
>TRBV2|TRBJ2-7|-|TRBD1
TGTGCCAGCACTGGACAGGGGGGCTACGAGCAGTACTTC
CASTGQGGYEQYF
>TRBV9|TRBJ2-7|-|-
TGTGCCAGCAGCCCCCAAGGAGGGAGCTCCTACGAGCAGTACTTC
CASSPQGGSSYEQYF
>TRBV5-1|TRBJ1-1|-|-
TGCGCCAGCAGCCCAGAGAAGATGAACACTGAAGCTTTCTTT
CASSPEKMNTEAFF
>TRBV5-4|TRBJ2-6|-|-
TGTGCCAGCAGCTTGGAGTATGGGGCCAACGTCCTGACTTTC
CASSLEYGANVLTF
>TRBV6-5|TRBJ1-6|-|-
TGTGCCAGCAGACCTGATACGGGGTATAATTCACCCCTCCACTTT
CASRPDTGYNSPLHF
>TRBV25-1|TRBJ2-7|-|TRBD2
TGTGCCAGCAGTGTAGCGGGGTCTGCAGGCTCCTACGAGCAGTACTTC
CASSVAGSAGSYEQYF